What follows are 28 T cell receptor beta chains derived from one specimen sequenced in a study of cytomegalovirus exposure and HLA in healthy donors. Amplification used 60 Vbeta primers and 13 Jbeta primers. Produced via immunoSEQ multiplex PCR; TCRdb's table is partial and in-frame only. The repertoire holds around 200,000 clones, with under 85% as singletons. The sample comprised PBMCs. The receptor source for this set is a male donor in good health and CMV-seronegative.

The chain combines TRBV6-6 with TRBJ1-2; 9 bases are a match to TRBD1. CDR3 length equals 15 residues. J lost 3 bases, V lost 6 bases, and 8 bases had no gene match. CDR1 MNHNY and CDR2 SVGAGI come from the germline V gene (reference sequence). This chain's CDR3 is CASRGQGRSHYGYTF. CDR3 DNA sequence: TGTGCCAGCAGAGGACAGGGGAGGTCGCACTATGGCTACACCTTC.

V is TRBV9 and J is TRBJ2-7; 7 positions match TRBD1. The trim removed 2 bases at V and 7 bases at J, leaving 15 bases unmatched. Germline CDR1 and CDR2: SGDLS and YYNGEE. CDR3 length equals 16 residues. The CDR3 sequence: CASSVLSGTEYEEQYF. DNA for the CDR3: TGTGCCAGCAGCGTCCTTTCCGGGACAGAGTACGAAGAGCAGTACTTC.

J is TRBJ1-5 and V is TRBV1. TRBV1 constitutes a pseudogene. This CDR3 is built from 12 residues. The DNA for the CDR3 is TGCACCAGACGGAGGCTAAATCAGCCCCAGCATTTT. It is translated as CTRRRLNQPQHF.

The J gene is TRBJ2-1, the V gene TRBV27; 9 positions match TRBD2. The CDR3 has 16 amino acids. V shed 2 bases, J shed 8 bases, and the junction held 10 bases outside the gene matches. CDR1 and CDR2 from the germline V gene are MNHEY and SMNVEV (reference sequence). CDR3 region: CASSLRASGISDEQFF. Here the CDR3 DNA reads TGTGCCAGCAGTTTAAGGGCTAGCGGGATTTCGGATGAGCAGTTCTTC.

V gene TRBV25-1 combines with J gene TRBJ2-3; 12 nucleotides line up with TRBD2. The CDR3 consists of 15 residues. The germline gives CDR1 MGHDK, CDR2 SYGVNS. With 7 bases clipped from V and 4 bases from J, the junction kept 6 bases outside the gene matches. CDR3 sequence: CASNLAGGPADTQYF. CDR3 coding DNA: TGTGCCAGCAACCTAGCGGGAGGGCCGGCAGATACGCAGTATTTT.

The rearrangement links TRBV19 to TRBJ1-5; 8 bases align to TRBD1. Germline V CDR1 and CDR2: LNHDA, SQIVND (reference sequence). The CDR3 spans 15 residues. The V segment lost 4 bases and the J segment 7 bases; nucleotides outside the gene matches: 9. Here the CDR3 reads CASSKQGVLNQPQHF. The CDR3 region has the DNA TGTGCCAGTAGTAAACAGGGGGTTTTAAACCAGCCCCAGCATTTT.

The chain employs TRBV30 and TRBJ1-1, with 7 bases lining up with TRBD1. From germline, CDR1 is GTSNPN and CDR2 SVGIG (reference sequence). CDR3 length equals 11 residues. Unmatched junction bases numbered 3, after V lost 5 bases and J lost 6 bases. The CDR3 DNA reads as TGTGCCTGGGTAACAGGGGCTGAAGCTTTCTTT. This translates into CAWVTGAEAFF. The full variable domain, in which reference TRBV30 and TRBJ1-1 provide the parts outside the CDR3, is SQTIHQWPATLVQPVGSPLSLECTVEGTSNPNLYWYRQAAGRGLQLLFYSVGIGQISSEVPQNLSASRPQDRQFILSSKKLLLSDSGFYLCAWVTGAEAFFGQGTRLTVV.

CDR3 region: CASTPAGRANTEAFF. The CDR3 DNA reads TGTGCCAGCACCCCCGCCGGCAGGGCGAACACTGAAGCTTTCTTT. The gene calls are TRBV7-2 and TRBJ1-1; D might be TRBD1 (5 bases). CDR1 is SGHTA and CDR2 is FQGNSA in the germline V gene. The CDR3 is 15 residues long. V shed 7 bases and J shed 1 base, with 16 bases lying between them.

The chain recombines TRBV27 with TRBJ2-3; 12 nucleotides agree with TRBD2. The V segment lost 4 bases and the J segment 1 base; nucleotides outside the gene matches: 12. Per the germline V gene, CDR1 is MNHEY and CDR2 is SMNVEV (reference sequence). The CDR3 is made up of 19 amino acids. CDR3 in amino acids: CASSSLAGGPGYRTDTQYF. The CDR3 region has the DNA TGTGCCAGCAGTTCTCTAGCGGGGGGGCCCGGTTATCGCACAGATACGCAGTATTTT.

This clone has a single count. The identical CDR3 is also encoded by other nucleotide sequences in the sample. This sequence joins TRBV4-3 and TRBJ2-7; D is undetermined. CDR1 and CDR2 (germline): LGHNA, YSLEER. V was pared by 0 bases and J by 5 bases, with 2 bases between. The CDR3 is made up of 11 amino acids. The CDR3 DNA reads as TGCGCCAGCAGCCAAGATAACGAGCAGTACTTC. Encoded protein: CASSQDNEQYF.

V usage is TRBV2 and J usage is TRBJ2-7; maybe TRBD1 (6 bases). Germline CDR1 SNHLY, CDR2 FYNNEI. Deletions cut 4 bases from V and 6 bases from J, with 16 bases between. The CDR3 extends over 14 amino acids. This chain's CDR3 is CASSVYREIGEQYF. For the CDR3, the DNA is TGTGCCAGCAGTGTTTACAGGGAAATTGGCGAGCAGTACTTC.

The chain is built from TRBV6-1 and TRBJ1-5, with 7 bases aligning to TRBD1. The length of the CDR3 is 14 residues. Germline lookup yields CDR1 MNHNS and CDR2 SASEGT. V trimming: 6 bases; J trimming: 5 bases; junction bases outside the gene matches: 7. CDR3 loop: CASSSTGQHQPQHF. The CDR3 coding sequence is TGTGCCAGCAGCTCGACAGGGCAGCATCAGCCCCAGCATTTT.

The rearrangement links TRBV10-3 to TRBJ2-6, with 11 bases identical to TRBD1. From germline, CDR1 is ENHRY and CDR2 SYGVKD. Losses at the gene ends were 8 bases for V and 3 bases for J; bases not matched to a gene: 3. This CDR3 comprises 15 residues. The DNA of the CDR3 is TGTGCCATCGGGACAGGGGGGTTTGGGGCCAACGTCCTGACTTTC. Translated: CAIGTGGFGANVLTF.

The CDR3 DNA is TGTGCCAGCCGGGGGGCAGGGCTCTCGAACACCGGGGAGCTGTTTTTT. As protein: CASRGAGLSNTGELFF. The genes are TRBV28 and TRBJ2-2, with D perhaps matching TRBD2 (7 bases). CDR3 length: 16 residues. Germline values: CDR1 MDHEN, CDR2 SYDVKM. V gave up 8 bases and J gave up 0 bases, with 16 bases separating them.

This rearrangement joins TRBV11-3 to TRBJ2-2; 11 bases match TRBD2. V shed 1 base, J shed 6 bases, and the junction held 4 bases outside the gene matches. CDR1 SGHNT and CDR2 YENEEA come from the germline V gene. This CDR3 has 16 residues. The DNA for the CDR3 is TGTGCCAGCAGCTTAGGGCGACTAGCGGGATCCGGGGAGCTGTTTTTT. Its protein product is CASSLGRLAGSGELFF.

The J gene is TRBJ1-6, the V gene TRBV25-1, with TRBD1 as a possible D gene (5 bases). CDR1 is MGHDK and CDR2 is SYGVNS in the germline V gene. The ends were cut back, 2 bases at V and 6 bases at J, with 14 bases in the middle. The CDR3 has 16 amino acids. The CDR3 region is CASSEPIQETNSPLHF. The CDR3 DNA sequence: TGTGCCAGCAGTGAACCTATACAGGAGACTAATTCACCCCTCCACTTT.

V gene TRBV15 combines with J gene TRBJ2-7; D uncertain. Trimming removed 1 base at V and 7 bases at J, with 8 bases between. The length of the CDR3 is 12 residues. Germline assignment: CDR1 LNHNV and CDR2 YYDKDF (reference sequence). The CDR3 loop reads CATSRALGEQYF. As DNA, the CDR3 is TGTGCCACCAGCAGAGCTCTCGGGGAGCAGTACTTC.

This clone has a count of ten or more. The CDR3 DNA reads TGTGCCAGCAGGCTTACAGGGGACTCCTACGAGCAGTACTTC. Translating it yields CASRLTGDSYEQYF. The chain carries TRBV6-5 and TRBJ2-7, with 7 bases matching TRBD1. This CDR3 comprises 14 residues. Germline trimming cut 6 bases from V and 0 bases from J; bases unmatched to any gene: 5. CDR1 is MNHEY, CDR2 SVGAGI, per germline.

A few counts support this clone. V gene TRBV6-1 combines with J gene TRBJ1-1; possible D gene TRBD1, 6 bases. CDR3 size: 14 residues. Germline V gene lookup returns CDR1 MNHNS and CDR2 SASEGT. V was clipped by 6 bases and J by 0 bases, with 11 bases between them. The CDR3 sequence: CASSRQAMNTEAFF. DNA of the CDR3: TGTGCCAGCAGCCGACAGGCTATGAACACTGAAGCTTTCTTT.

This sequence joins TRBV19 and TRBJ2-7; unclear D gene. Trimming removed 5 bases at V and 0 bases at J, with 8 bases between. This CDR3 is built from 13 residues. Germline lookup yields CDR1 LNHDA and CDR2 SQIVND (reference sequence). DNA of the CDR3: TGTGCCAGTAGTCTTCTAGTCTCCTACGAGCAGTACTTC. Protein product: CASSLLVSYEQYF.

This clone was counted once. The chain carries TRBV30 and TRBJ1-5; TRBD1 matches at 7 bases. Germline V lookup: CDR1 GTSNPN, CDR2 SVGIG (reference sequence). The CDR3 runs 18 residues. The J segment lost 0 bases and the V segment lost 2 bases, leaving 13 bases of the junction unmatched. The CDR3 protein is CAWSLSGQSLNSNQPQHF. As DNA, the CDR3 is TGTGCCTGGAGTCTATCGGGACAGAGCCTTAATAGCAATCAGCCCCAGCATTTT.

This chain joins TRBV9 and TRBJ2-1; possibly TRBD2 for D (6 bases). The CDR3 is 14 residues long. V shed 7 bases and J shed 5 bases, with 16 bases lying between them. CDR1 and CDR2 (germline): SGDLS, YYNGEE. The CDR3 protein is CASGRGNSDNEQFF. In nucleotides, the CDR3 is TGTGCCAGCGGGCGCGGGAATAGCGACAATGAGCAGTTCTTC.

This sequence joins TRBV18 and TRBJ1-2; TRBD1 matches at 11 bases. In germline, CDR1 is KGHSH, CDR2 LQKENI. Trimming at V came to 2 bases and at J to 6 bases, leaving 8 bases not matched to a gene. The CDR3 is 16 amino acids. The CDR3 here is CASSPARRDRGDGYTF. The CDR3 nucleotides read TGTGCCAGCTCACCAGCTAGGAGGGACAGGGGGGATGGCTACACCTTC.

The J gene is TRBJ2-1, the V gene TRBV2; weak D call: TRBD2 (5 bases). V dropped 7 bases and J dropped 7 bases, with 8 bases sitting between them. Germline CDR1 SNHLY, CDR2 FYNNEI. The CDR3 is 11 amino acids. CDR3 nucleotide sequence: TGTGCCAGCATTTTAGCGAATGAGCAGTTCTTC. It yields the protein CASILANEQFF.

The CDR3 is CASSPARDRVTEAFF. The CDR3 region has the DNA TGTGCCAGCAGCCCTGCCCGGGACAGGGTTACTGAAGCTTTCTTT. V is TRBV7-3 and J is TRBJ1-1; TRBD1 matches at 9 bases. The V gene's germline CDR1 is SGHTA and CDR2 FQGTGA. Trimming took 5 bases from V and 5 from J; bases not matched to a gene: 9. The CDR3 has 15 amino acids.

The chain employs TRBV6-6 and TRBJ1-5; 7 bases are shared with TRBD1. CDR3 length: 14 amino acids. The junction had 3 bases not matched to a gene; V was cut back by 7 bases and J by 0 bases. The V gene's germline CDR1 is MNHNY and CDR2 SVGAGI (reference sequence). The CDR3 bases are TGTGCCAGCACCCAGGGGGGTAGCAATCAGCCCCAGCATTTT. It translates to CASTQGGSNQPQHF.

The chain couples TRBV4-2 to TRBJ1-1; 8 bases align to TRBD1. The germline V gene encodes CDR1 LGHNA and CDR2 YNFKEQ. The CDR3 is 15 residues long. Trimming took 5 bases from V and 1 from J; bases not matched to a gene: 6. In DNA, the CDR3 is TGTGCCAGCAGCGCTACGGGACAGGCGAACACTGAAGCTTTCTTT. Encoded protein: CASSATGQANTEAFF.

Remarks on this clone: One end of the junction does not line up with germline, which may come from a read error. The chain carries TRBV7-9 and TRBJ2-1; maybe TRBD2 (6 bases). In germline, CDR1 is SEHNR, CDR2 FQNEAQ (reference sequence). This CDR3 has 15 residues. This CDR3 is CSSSGGTAGVNEQFF. The DNA of the CDR3 is TGTTCCAGCAGCGGAGGGACTGCCGGGGTCAATGAGCAGTTCTTC.